This T cell receptor beta chain was identified during a study of OX40 agonist ivuxolimab in advanced cancers. About the research overall: Patients were under 90% male with ages roughly 20 to 90, mean approximately 55.

Trimming removed 5 bases at V and 1 base at J, with 3 bases between. The CDR3 extends over 12 amino acids. The germline V gene encodes CDR1 SGHNT and CDR2 YYREEE (reference sequence). Study-wide points: Nonresponders included some who also had low normalized T-cell clonal expansion.

With regard to this clone: Its antigen remains unknown.

TCRdb's table, derived via immunoSEQ multiplex PCR, lists solely in-frame clones and lacks some. The repertoire holds fewer than 85,000 clones, with 60% to 80% as singletons. The chain has TRBV5-4 and TRBJ2-2; D call uncertain. The clonotype was recovered from an adult with an advanced solid tumor such as melanoma, head and neck, liver or kidney cancer. This material consisted of CD4+ or CD8+ T cells sorted from blood, taken in a trial of the OX40 agonist ivuxolimab. CDR3 in amino acids: CASSENTGELFF. The DNA for the CDR3 is TGTGCCAGCAGTGAGAACACCGGGGAGCTGTTTTTT.